This T cell receptor (beta chain) came from a study of somatic mutations in cytotoxic T cells in rheumatoid arthritis. Study-level results: Statistically, CD8+ T-cell clonality was not significantly distinct between individuals with rheumatoid arthritis and age-matched healthy controls.

Repertoires were generated with immunoSEQ multiplex PCR, while TCRdb's copy carries only in-frame clones and drops some. The table shows 11,000 or so clones, with less than 80% occurring only once. Comments on this clone: Its cognate antigen is unknown.

The trim removed 1 base at V and 4 bases at J, leaving 11 bases unmatched. Germline V gene data show CDR1 as WSHSY and CDR2 as SAAADI. The CDR3 extends over 19 amino acids. The J gene is TRBJ2-3, the V gene TRBV10-2, with TRBD2 matching 13 bases. Sample: CD8+ T cells sorted from blood. This sequence was found in a man between 65 and 85 years old in good health. As DNA, the CDR3 is TGCGCCAGCAGTGAGTACGATGGACTAGCGGGAGCTGTGCCAGATACGCAGTATTTT. Translated: CASSEYDGLAGAVPDTQYF.